The sequence of this T cell receptor (beta chain) was determined in a study of OX40 agonist ivuxolimab in advanced cancers. Assay used: immunoSEQ multiplex PCR; TCRdb lists only in-frame clones, some missing. The table has more than 9,000 clones, 69% seen once. The CDR3 contains 18 residues. CDR1 and CDR2 from the germline V gene are SGDLS and YYNGEE. The V gene lost 0 bases and the J gene lost 3 bases, with 18 bases spanning the gap. The V call is TRBV9, the J call TRBJ2-2; no firm D call. This TCR came from an adult with an advanced solid tumor such as melanoma, head and neck, liver or kidney cancer. The source was CD4+ or CD8+ T cells sorted from blood, collected in a trial of the OX40 agonist ivuxolimab. The CDR3 here is CASSVGSTIVDHTGELFF. CDR3 coding DNA: TGTGCCAGCAGCGTAGGGTCAACGATTGTAGACCACACCGGGGAGCTGTTTTTT.